The T cell receptor (beta chain) described here comes from a study of T cells in localized non-small cell lung cancer (dated by TCRdb to the early 2020s). With regard to the full study: Comparing tumors with uninvolved tumor-adjacent lungs, the study looked at the T cell repertoires of 220 or so patients with early-stage NSCLC. The mean age of the NSCLC patients was about 64 years, with 120 to 150 men and 85 to 110 women. The cohort consisted of approximately 240 treatment-naive NSCLC patients whose localized lung tumors had been resected.

TCR beta CDR3 regions were sequenced from DNA using the immunoSEQ Assay. In the authors' own workflow: T cell density was computed as TCR beta template counts normalized to usable DNA estimated by amplifying housekeeping genes. Richness was estimated with the preseqR package, extrapolating to 400,000 templates for PBMC samples and 120,000 templates for tissue samples. Clonality was calculated as one minus Pielou's evenness. Tissue-enriched TCRs were identified by differential abundance testing using productive amino-acid clonotypes, minimum total count 5 and alpha 0.1. The Jaccard Index and the Morisita Overlap Index were used to measure repertoire overlap between compartments. GLIPH clustered TCR beta CDR3s with public tetramer-defined viral CDR3s; viral motifs required at least three viral sequences plus V-gene enrichment. TCRdb stores this immuneACCESS table with in-frame sequences only. Part of the clones is absent; in the studies checked, under half of the shortfall reflects unresolved V genes, and no reason is known for the rest. V and J calls and clone size are copied from that table; D and trimming were computed from the DNA. For this sample the table gives some 2,200 clones, of which approximately 40% were detected only once. Jointly, the top ten make up around a tenth of the sample.

Regarding this clone: Its antigen is currently not known. Base qualities are not at hand, and no much larger clone is one base apart.

V loses 5 bases, J loses 3 bases, and the germline ends lie 17 bases apart. Sequences SGHNT (CDR1) and YENEEA (CDR2) are obtained from the germline V gene. The CDR3 sequence holds 16 residues, the cysteine and phenylalanine included. This entry keeps only the CDR3 DNA: 48 bases, framed from base 1. At diagnosis, tumor, uninvolved tumor-adjacent lung and peripheral blood were collected and then preserved as a mix of FFPE and fresh-frozen material. Overall results and qualifications from the work: Because multi-region tumor sequencing was not performed, intratumor heterogeneity could not be ruled out. Uninvolved tumor-adjacent lung showed the highest T cell clonality, higher than tumor, which suggests more focused antigenic responses in the uninvolved tumor-adjacent lung. Higher blood T cell density associated with longer overall survival, while higher adjacent-lung clonality associated with shorter survival. A median of roughly 60 of the top 100 tumor clones were detected in paired uninvolved adjacent lung, and 28 of these tumor clones were also found among the top 100 clones of the paired uninvolved adjacent lung. Because of the exploratory design, TCR variables were selected using unadjusted p-values without false-discovery rate correction.

Recombination joined TRBV11-3 with TRBJ1-5; a weak D assignment points to TRBD1 (6 bases agree). The sequences come from lung tumor tissue, collected before any cancer treatment. The source is a male donor at least 60 years old with stage II squamous cell lung carcinoma. The CDR3 corresponds to CASSASGRGSNQPQHF. The base sequence is TGTGCCAGCAGCGCCTCAGGCAGGGGATCCAATCAGCCCCAGCATTTT.